Sequencing of this T cell receptor (beta chain) was carried out in a study of cytomegalovirus exposure and HLA in healthy donors. The CDR3 has 14 residues. Germline lookup yields CDR1 MDHEN and CDR2 SYDVKM. The V gene lost 7 bases and the J gene lost 11 bases, with 21 bases spanning the gap. Overall study results and limits: CMV antigen specificity was confirmed in vitro for a few CMV-associated chains.

Profiled with immunoSEQ multiplex PCR; TCRdb holds only in-frame clones, not every one. This sample has some 150,000 clones; 70% to 90% occur once, and the top ten carry 3.3%. Of note for this clone: What it recognizes is unknown.

J is TRBJ1-5 and V is TRBV28; D is perhaps TRBD1 (6 bases). Sequencing used PBMCs. The sequence was obtained from a woman aged 18-29 years in good health and CMV-seropositive. The CDR3: CASTLGDTRPTQHF. In DNA form, the CDR3 reads TGTGCCAGCACTCTGGGGGACACCCGTCCGACCCAGCATTTT.